Listed below are T cell receptor beta chains from one sample, sequenced in a study of blood T cell repertoires in COVID-19. This table comes from immunoSEQ multiplex PCR, and its TCRdb copy is limited to in-frame clones, with some not included. This table has approximately 210,000 clones, approximately 90% appearing once. The sequenced sample consisted of peripheral blood. Receptors were obtained from a man younger than 40 with acute or convalescent COVID-19. The CDR3 runs from the conserved cysteine through the conserved F or W. The D gene is left open where the match is weak. Size is stated for part of the rows, as once, few or many counts, or as a class when the clone is expanded.

>TRBJ2-7|TRBD2|TRBV7-7|.
TGTGCTAGCAGCTTGGGCGGGAGGGCCGGCGAGCAGTACTTC
CASSLGGRAGEQYF
>TRBJ1-1|.|TRBV16|.
TGTGCCAGCAGCCGAGCGGCGAGGGAAGCTTTCTTT
CASSRAAREAFF
>TRBJ2-5|.|TRBV3-1/TRBV3-2|.
TGTGCCAGCTCCGGTTTCACCCAGTACTTC
CASSGFTQYF
>TRBJ2-7|.|TRBV11-2|.
TGTGCCAGCAGCTTAGGGCCCGCACGCAGGTCCTACGAGCAGTACTTC
CASSLGPARRSYEQYF
>TRBJ2-1|.|TRBV20-1|few
TGCAGTGCTAGAGTAACAAGTGAGCAGTTCTTC
CSARVTSEQFF
>TRBJ2-2|TRBD1|TRBV5-1|.
TGCGCCAGCAGCGCGAGACAGGGGGCAGGCACCGGGGAGCTGTTTTTT
CASSARQGAGTGELFF
>TRBJ2-5|TRBD1|TRBV29-1|.
TGCAGCGTACACAGGGGAGAGACCCAGTACTTC
CSVHRGETQYF
>TRBJ2-7|.|TRBV28|.
TGTGCCAGCAGCCTCCTAGTCCCTGGGGAGCAGTACTTC
CASSLLVPGEQYF
>TRBJ1-5|.|TRBV4-1|.
TGCGCCAGCAGCCAAGGAGACGGGAGGGGAATTCAGCCCCAGCATTTT
CASSQGDGRGIQPQHF
>TRBJ2-1|.|TRBV7-3|.
TGTGCCAGCAGCTTAGGGGGGGCCAACGATGAGCAGTTCTTC
CASSLGGANDEQFF
>TRBJ1-6|.|TRBV5-1|.
TGCGCCAGCAGCTTGGGAGGGTCTGGTTCACCCCTCCACTTT
CASSLGGSGSPLHF
>TRBJ2-7|.|TRBV19|.
TGTGCCAGTAGTACTTATCAGGGGTCCTACGAGCAGTACTTC
CASSTYQGSYEQYF
>TRBJ1-2|TRBD1|TRBV30|.
TGTGCCCGACAGGACAGGGTACATTATGGCTACACCTTC
CARQDRVHYGYTF
>TRBJ1-1|.|TRBV10-2|.
TGCGCCAGCAGTGGAACGAGGAACACTGAAGCTTTCTTT
CASSGTRNTEAFF
>TRBJ1-1|TRBD1|TRBV10-2|once
TGCGCCAGCAGCCTGGGACAGATTAACACTGAAGCTTTCTTT
CASSLGQINTEAFF
>TRBJ1-6|TRBD1|TRBV19|.
TGTGCCAGTAGTAGAGACGACAGGGTTAATTCACCCCTCCACTTT
CASSRDDRVNSPLHF
>TRBJ2-3|TRBD1|TRBV7-8|.
TGTGCCAGCAGCTTAGGAAACAGGGGGGTCCCAGATACGCAGTATTTT
CASSLGNRGVPDTQYF
>TRBJ2-3|.|TRBV12-3/TRBV12-4|.
TGTGCCAGCAGTCGGGACATCCCGGATACGCAGTATTTT
CASSRDIPDTQYF
>TRBJ1-3|.|TRBV13|.
TGTGCCAGCAGCTTAAGGGGAACTGGAAACACCATATATTTT
CASSLRGTGNTIYF
>TRBJ1-2|.|TRBV6-5|.
TGTGCCAGCAGTTACTCGGGCAGGGCAATCGGTGGCTACACCTTC
CASSYSGRAIGGYTF
>TRBJ1-1|TRBD1|TRBV18|.
TGTGCCAGCTCACCACCTAGGACAGGGAGTGAAGCTTTCTTT
CASSPPRTGSEAFF
>TRBJ2-2|.|TRBV7-2|.
TGTGCCAGCAGCTTAGGGGCCGGTACCGGGGAGCTGTTTTTT
CASSLGAGTGELFF
>TRBJ2-5|.|TRBV7-9|.
TGTGCCAGCAGCCCTCTTAACGCTATAATAACCCAGTACTTC
CASSPLNAIITQYF
>TRBJ2-7|.|TRBV27|.
TGTGCCAGCAGCAGACTCGAGAGCTCCTACGAGCAGTACTTC
CASSRLESSYEQYF
>TRBJ1-5|.|TRBV5-8|.
TGTGCCAGCAGCTTGGATTACAGTGCAGGCAATCAGCCCCAGCATTTT
CASSLDYSAGNQPQHF
>TRBJ1-6|.|TRBV7-5|.
TGTGCCAGAAGACCCCGGGACAGGGAAGCTAATTCACCCCTCCACTTT
CARRPRDREANSPLHF
>TRBJ2-1|.|TRBV3-1/TRBV3-2|.
TGTGCCAGCAGCCGTGTAGTGAATGAGCAGTTCTTC
CASSRVVNEQFF
>TRBJ2-6|TRBD2|TRBV4-1|once
TGCGCCAGCAGCCGCGGGACTAGCGGGAGGACCGGGGCCAACGTCCTGACTTTC
CASSRGTSGRTGANVLTF
>TRBJ1-4|.|TRBV9|.
TGTGCCAGCAGCCCGGACAGTTATGAAAAACTGTTTTTT
CASSPDSYEKLFF
>TRBJ2-7|TRBD1|TRBV5-4|.
TGTGCCAGCAGCTTGGCCGGACAGGGAGGCGAGCAGTACTTC
CASSLAGQGGEQYF
>TRBJ2-5|TRBD2|TRBV5-4|.
TGTGCCAGCAGCTTTATCCCGGGAGCGGGGGAAGAGACCCAGTACTTC
CASSFIPGAGEETQYF
>TRBJ1-6|TRBD1|TRBV7-9|.
TGTGCCAGCAGCTTAGCGGCAGGACAGGGGGATTCACCCCTCCACTTT
CASSLAAGQGDSPLHF
>TRBJ1-5|.|TRBV9|.
TGTGCCAGCAGCGATGGCTCGAGGGGGACACCCCAGCATTTT
CASSDGSRGTPQHF
>TRBJ1-2|TRBD1|TRBV3-1/TRBV3-2|.
TGTGCCAGCAGCCCGGACAGGGCATTACATAGCTACACCTTC
CASSPDRALHSYTF
>TRBJ1-3|.|TRBV6-5|.
TGTGCCAGCAGTTACTCGACACCTGGAAACACCATATATTTT
CASSYSTPGNTIYF
>TRBJ2-7|.|TRBV7-8|.
TGTGCCAGCAGCTTGGGCGGGACCACCTACGAGCAGTACTTC
CASSLGGTTYEQYF
>TRBJ1-2|TRBD1|TRBV28|.
TGTGCCAGCAGTATACCTCCGGGACAGGGGGCGCAGGGCTACACCTTC
CASSIPPGQGAQGYTF
>TRBJ2-2|.|TRBV6-4|.
TGTGCCAGCCGTTTATTTACGAACACCGGGGAGCTGTTTTTT
CASRLFTNTGELFF
>TRBJ2-2|.|TRBV5-5|once
TGTGCCAGCAGCCCGGGACACCAGAACACCGGGGAGCTGTTTTTT
CASSPGHQNTGELFF
>TRBJ2-1|.|TRBV29-1|.
TGCAGCGTTGAAGGGGCAGGGGTGGCCAATGAGCAGTTCTTC
CSVEGAGVANEQFF
>TRBJ1-1|.|TRBV29-1|.
TGCAGCGTTGTGGTGATAGTGGACACTGAAGCTTTCTTT
CSVVVIVDTEAFF
>TRBJ1-2|.|TRBV19|once
TGTGCCAGTAGTATTATGGGGCAGGGACTCTATGGCTACACCTTC
CASSIMGQGLYGYTF
>TRBJ1-2|TRBD1|TRBV11-2|.
TGTGCCAGCAGCCCGACAGGGACAAGTGTCTACACCTTC
CASSPTGTSVYTF
>TRBJ2-5|TRBD2|TRBV7-9|.
TGTGCCAGCAGCCTCACTAGCGGACAAGAGACCCAGTACTTC
CASSLTSGQETQYF
>TRBJ1-4|.|TRBV4-1|.
TGCGCCAGCAGCGAACCTCCGGGTGAAATGTTTTTT
CASSEPPGEMFF
>TRBJ1-5|TRBD1|TRBV2|.
TGTGCCAGCAGTTTTTCGGGACAGACTAATCAGCCCCAGCATTTT
CASSFSGQTNQPQHF
>TRBJ2-5|.|TRBV5-4|.
TGTGCCACCAGGGGGGGAAGATCACCTTTCCAAGAGACCCAGTACTTC
CATRGGRSPFQETQYF
>TRBJ2-3|TRBD1|TRBV9|.
TGTGCCAGCAGCATCGCCGGGACAGCCACAGATACGCAGTATTTT
CASSIAGTATDTQYF
>TRBJ2-3|TRBD2|TRBV6-2/TRBV6-3|.
TGTGCCAGCAGTTCTCCATTGGCGGGAGCAGGAGATACGCAGTATTTT
CASSSPLAGAGDTQYF
>TRBJ1-2|.|TRBV27|.
TGTGCCAGCAGTTTAACGGGGGGGCTCTATGGCTACACCTTC
CASSLTGGLYGYTF
>TRBJ2-3|.|TRBV19|.
TGTGCCAGTAGTATCCAGGGAACCCCTAGCACAGATACGCAGTATTTT
CASSIQGTPSTDTQYF